This TCR beta chain was sequenced during a study of cytomegalovirus exposure and HLA in healthy donors. For this clone: What it recognizes is unknown.

General study results and limits: Several of the most significant clusters appeared, in a later analysis, to be linked to common viral pathogens.

PCR used 60 Vbeta primers and 13 Jbeta primers. The protocol was immunoSEQ multiplex PCR, while the TCRdb copy is restricted to in-frame clones and leaves out a portion. Its table lists 50,000 to 55,000 clones. V lost 3 bases to trimming and J lost 2 bases; unmatched junction nucleotides: 4. Germline assignment: CDR1 SGDLS and CDR2 YYNGEE. This CDR3 has 14 amino acids. The sequence was obtained from a woman aged 55-75 years in good health and CMV-seropositive. The J gene is TRBJ1-2, the V gene TRBV9; TRBD1 matches at 7 bases. What was sequenced was PBMCs. Here the CDR3 reads CASSEGTANYGYTF. CDR3 sequence (DNA): TGTGCCAGCAGCGAGGGGACAGCGAACTATGGCTACACCTTC.